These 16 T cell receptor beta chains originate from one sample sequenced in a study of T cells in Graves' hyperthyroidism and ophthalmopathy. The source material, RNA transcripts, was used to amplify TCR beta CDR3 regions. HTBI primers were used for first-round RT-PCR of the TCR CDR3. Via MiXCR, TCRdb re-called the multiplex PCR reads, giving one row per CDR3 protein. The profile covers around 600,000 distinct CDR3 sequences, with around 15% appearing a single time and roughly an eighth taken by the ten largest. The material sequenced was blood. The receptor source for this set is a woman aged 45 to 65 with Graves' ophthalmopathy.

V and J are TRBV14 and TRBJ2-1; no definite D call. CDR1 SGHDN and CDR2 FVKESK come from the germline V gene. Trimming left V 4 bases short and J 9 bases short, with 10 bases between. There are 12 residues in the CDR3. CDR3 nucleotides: TGTGCCAGCAGCCTTTTCGATACTGAGCAGTTCTTC. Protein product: CASSLFDTEQFF. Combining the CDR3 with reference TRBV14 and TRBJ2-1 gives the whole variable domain EAGVTQFPSHSVIEKGQTVTLRCDPISGHDNLYWYRRVMGKEIKFLLHFVKESKQDESGMPNNRFLAERTGGTYSTLKVQPAELEDSGVYFCASSLFDTEQFFGPGTRLTVL.

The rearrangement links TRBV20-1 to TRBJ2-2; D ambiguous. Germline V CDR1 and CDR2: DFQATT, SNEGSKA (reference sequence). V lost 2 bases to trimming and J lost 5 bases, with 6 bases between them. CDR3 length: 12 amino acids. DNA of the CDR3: TGCAGTGCTAGACGCGATACCGGGGAGCTGTTTTTT. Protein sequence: CSARRDTGELFF.

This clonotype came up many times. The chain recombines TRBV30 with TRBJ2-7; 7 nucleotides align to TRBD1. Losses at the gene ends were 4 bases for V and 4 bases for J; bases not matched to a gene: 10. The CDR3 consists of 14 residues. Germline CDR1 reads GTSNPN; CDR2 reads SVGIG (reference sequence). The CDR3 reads CAWTPGTVSYEQYF. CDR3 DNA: TGTGCCTGGACCCCCGGGACAGTAAGTTACGAGCAGTACTTC.

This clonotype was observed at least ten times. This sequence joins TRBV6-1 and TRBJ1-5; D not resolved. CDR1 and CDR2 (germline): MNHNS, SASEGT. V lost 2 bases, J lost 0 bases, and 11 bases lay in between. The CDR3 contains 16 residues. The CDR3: CASSEFTGYSNQPQHF. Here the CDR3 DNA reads TGTGCCAGCAGTGAATTTACGGGGTATAGCAATCAGCCCCAGCATTTT.

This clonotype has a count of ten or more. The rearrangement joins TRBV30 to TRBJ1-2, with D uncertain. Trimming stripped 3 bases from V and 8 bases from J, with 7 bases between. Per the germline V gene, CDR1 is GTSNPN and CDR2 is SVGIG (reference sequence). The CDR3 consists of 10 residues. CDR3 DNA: TGTGCCTGGAGACAATACGGCTACACCTTC. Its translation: CAWRQYGYTF.

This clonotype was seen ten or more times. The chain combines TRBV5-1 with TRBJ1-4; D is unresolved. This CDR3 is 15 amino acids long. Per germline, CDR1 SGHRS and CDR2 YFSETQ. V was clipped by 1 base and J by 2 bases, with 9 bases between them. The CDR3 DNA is TGCGCCAGCAGCTTGAGCTTGGGGACTAATGAAAAACTGTTTTTT. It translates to CASSLSLGTNEKLFF.

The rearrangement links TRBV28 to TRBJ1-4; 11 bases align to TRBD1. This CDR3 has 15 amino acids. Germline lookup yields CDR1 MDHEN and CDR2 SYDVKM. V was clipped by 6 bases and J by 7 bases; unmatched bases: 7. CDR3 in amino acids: CASRDSGTGGEKLFF. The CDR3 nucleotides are TGTGCCAGCAGGGACTCCGGGACAGGGGGTGAAAAACTGTTTTTT.

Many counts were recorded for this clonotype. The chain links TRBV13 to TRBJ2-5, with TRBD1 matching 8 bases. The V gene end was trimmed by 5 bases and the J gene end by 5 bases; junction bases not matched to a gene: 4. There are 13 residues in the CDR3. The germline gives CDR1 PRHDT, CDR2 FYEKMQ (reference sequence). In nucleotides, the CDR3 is TGTGCCAGCAGCCCCAGGACAGGGGAGACCCAGTACTTC. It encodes CASSPRTGETQYF.

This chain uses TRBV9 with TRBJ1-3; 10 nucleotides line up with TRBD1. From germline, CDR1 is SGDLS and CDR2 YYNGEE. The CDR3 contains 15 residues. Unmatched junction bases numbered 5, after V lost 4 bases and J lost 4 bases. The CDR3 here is CASSLRDRGGNTIYF. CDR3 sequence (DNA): TGTGCCAGCAGCTTACGGGACAGGGGAGGAAACACCATATATTTT.

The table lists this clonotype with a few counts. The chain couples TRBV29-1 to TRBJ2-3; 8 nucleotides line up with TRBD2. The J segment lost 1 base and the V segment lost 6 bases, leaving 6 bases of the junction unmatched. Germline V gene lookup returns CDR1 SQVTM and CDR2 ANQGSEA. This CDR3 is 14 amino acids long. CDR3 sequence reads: CSVGTSRGTDTQYF. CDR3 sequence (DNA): TGCAGCGTAGGGACTAGTCGAGGCACAGATACGCAGTATTTT.

In DNA form, the CDR3 reads TGTGCCAGCAGCTTTGGACAGGGGCGCACTGAAGCTTTCTTT. Translated: CASSFGQGRTEAFF. The chain joins TRBV5-6 to TRBJ1-1; 9 bases fit TRBD1. The V gene end was trimmed by 2 bases and the J gene end by 4 bases; junction bases not matched to a gene: 3. Germline assignment: CDR1 SGHDT and CDR2 YYEEEE. The length of the CDR3 is 14 residues. The whole variable domain, remainder taken from reference TRBV5-6 and TRBJ1-1, is DAGVTQSPTHLIKTRGQQVTLRCSPKSGHDTVSWYQQALGQGPQFIFQYYEEEERQRGNFPDRFSGHQFPNYSSELNVNALLLGDSALYLCASSFGQGRTEAFFGQGTRLTVV.

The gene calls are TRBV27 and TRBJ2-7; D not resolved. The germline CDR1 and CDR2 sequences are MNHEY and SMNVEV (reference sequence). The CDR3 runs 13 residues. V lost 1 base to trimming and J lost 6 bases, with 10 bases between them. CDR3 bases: TGTGCCAGCAGTTTATGGCGGTCGGGCGAGCAGTACTTC. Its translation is CASSLWRSGEQYF.

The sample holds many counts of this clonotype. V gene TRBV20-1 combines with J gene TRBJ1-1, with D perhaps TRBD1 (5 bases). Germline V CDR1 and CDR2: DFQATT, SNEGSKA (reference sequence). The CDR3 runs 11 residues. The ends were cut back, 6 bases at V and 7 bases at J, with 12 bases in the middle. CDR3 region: CSARDGFEAFF. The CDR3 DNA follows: TGCAGTGCCAGGGACGGTTTTGAAGCTTTCTTT.

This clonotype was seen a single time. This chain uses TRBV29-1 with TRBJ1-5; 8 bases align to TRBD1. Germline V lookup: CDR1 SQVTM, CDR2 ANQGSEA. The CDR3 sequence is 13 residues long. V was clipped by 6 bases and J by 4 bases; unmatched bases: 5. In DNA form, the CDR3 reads TGCAGCGTGGGGGACAGGTGGAATCAGCCCCAGCATTTT. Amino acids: CSVGDRWNQPQHF.

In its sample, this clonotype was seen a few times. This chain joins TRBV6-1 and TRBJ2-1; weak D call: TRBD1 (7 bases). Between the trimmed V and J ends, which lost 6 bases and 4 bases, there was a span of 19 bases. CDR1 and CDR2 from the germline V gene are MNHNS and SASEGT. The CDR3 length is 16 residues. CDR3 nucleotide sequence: TGTGCCAGCAGAAAATCGACAGGGAGGAGGTACAATGAGCAGTTCTTC. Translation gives CASRKSTGRRYNEQFF.

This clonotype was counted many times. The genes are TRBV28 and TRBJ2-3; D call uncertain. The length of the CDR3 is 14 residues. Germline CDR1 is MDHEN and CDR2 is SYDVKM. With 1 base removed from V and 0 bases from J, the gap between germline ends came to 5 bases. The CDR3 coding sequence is TGTGCCAGCAGTTTATCCGTTAGCACAGATACGCAGTATTTT. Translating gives CASSLSVSTDTQYF.